The T cell receptor (beta chain) described here comes from a study of cytomegalovirus exposure and HLA in healthy donors. Study at large: According to later analysis, the same platform produced the roughly 120 validation and several hundred first-cohort repertoires. General study results and limits: Subsequent analysis found a tendency for first-cohort TCR clusters to co-occur within the 120 or so validation repertoires. Cytomegalovirus association was assigned to about 150 TCR beta chains.

Only in-frame clones appear in the TCRdb table, and some are missing; sequencing was by immunoSEQ multiplex PCR. Of 100,000 to 150,000 clones listed, roughly nine tenths are singletons. Among the 90 to 150 subjects of the validation cohort, separate from the approximately 660-subject first cohort, were the donors. In this sample, this clone turned up once. Its specificity is not known. This CDR3 is built from 14 residues. Germline V gives CDR1 SGHDT, CDR2 YYEEEE. The germline V and J ends were trimmed by 0 bases and 3 bases, with 8 bases remaining between them. The sequence was collected from a woman between 18 and 30 years old in good health and CMV-seronegative. The gene calls are TRBV5-6 and TRBJ2-3, with a possible D match to TRBD1 (6 bases). The sequenced sample was PBMCs. CDR3 nucleotide sequence: TGTGCCAGCAGCTTGGGGACAGCGACAGATACGCAGTATTTT. Translation: CASSLGTATDTQYF. Full variable domain (missing parts from reference TRBV5-6 and TRBJ2-3): DAGVTQSPTHLIKTRGQQVTLRCSPKSGHDTVSWYQQALGQGPQFIFQYYEEEERQRGNFPDRFSGHQFPNYSSELNVNALLLGDSALYLCASSLGTATDTQYFGPGTRLTVL.